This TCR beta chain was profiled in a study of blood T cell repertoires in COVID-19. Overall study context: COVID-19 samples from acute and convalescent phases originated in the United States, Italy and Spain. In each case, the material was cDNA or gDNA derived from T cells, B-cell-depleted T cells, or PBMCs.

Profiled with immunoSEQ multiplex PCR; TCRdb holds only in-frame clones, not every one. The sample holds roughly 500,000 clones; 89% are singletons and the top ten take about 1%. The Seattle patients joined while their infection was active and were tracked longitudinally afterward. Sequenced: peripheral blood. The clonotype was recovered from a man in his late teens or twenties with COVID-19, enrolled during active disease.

This CDR3 is CASRREGPTQYF. The CDR3 coding sequence is TGTGCCAGCAGACGGGAGGGCCCGACCCAGTACTTC. J is TRBJ2-5 and V is TRBV2, with TRBD2 matching over 8 bases. After removal of 6 bases from V and 7 bases from J, the junction contained 4 bases not matched to a gene. The germline CDR1 and CDR2 sequences are SNHLY and FYNNEI. The CDR3 is made up of 12 amino acids.